The entry below describes one TCR beta chain. The antigen it binds to is not known. Preparation of the library involved the immunoSEQ multiplex PCR assay. For the multiplex PCR, a mixture combining 60 forward primers for TCR Vbeta segments and 13 reverse primers for TCR Jbeta segments was used. The CDR3 region of rearranged TCR beta genes was amplified from genomic DNA by a multiplex PCR assay. Amplified TCR beta libraries were sequenced as 87-base-pair reads on the Illumina HiSeq System. As for the authors' bioinformatics: A later analysis tallied 70 million to 100 million unique TCR beta chains across the approximately 670 repertoires, and about 12 million of those chains were shared by two or more donors. Raw reads were error-corrected and collapsed into unique sequences with a nearest-neighbor algorithm that merged closely related sequences to remove PCR and sequencing errors. Alignment of CDR3 sequences to IMGT reference sequences was used to assign V, D and J gene segments. For a sequence to be retained, a match of at least six nucleotides was required to both a V gene segment and a J gene segment. A rearrangement was called productive if the CDR3 had no stop codons and remained in frame with V and J, and every other rearrangement was called non-productive. CDR3 was defined according to IMGT convention as the region running from the second conserved V-encoded cysteine to the conserved J-encoded phenylalanine. The earlier analysis of 450 to 750 of the donors excluded any sequence lacking an unambiguous match to a single V gene segment. An earlier analysis of several hundred of the donors called V segments functional above 56.7% productive rearrangements and segregating when the between-donor standard deviation exceeded 5%. A statistical classification framework was developed to diagnose cytomegalovirus status using the catalog of TCR beta chain sequences. A later analysis assigned V and J genes by comparing TCR nucleotide sequences with IMGT/GENE-DB human TR gene sequences. A later analysis assigned CDR3 sequences and most-parsimonious VDJ recombination scenarios with the TCRdist pipeline. In a later analysis, each TCR beta chain was defined by its CDR3 amino acid sequence together with its V-gene family, and reads lacking a unique V-gene family were excluded. To address suspected cross-contamination and a sequencing artifact, a later analysis removed 550 to 750 highly shared, low-generation-probability nucleotide sequences. For each public chain, a later analysis derived a clonal expansion index from normalized ranks of inferred template counts within each repertoire. In a later analysis, generation probabilities were computed using a VDJ recombination model fitted to out-of-frame rearrangements, and the results were checked against IGoR. A later analysis scored TCR-TCR, TCR-HLA and TCR-CMV co-occurrence with hypergeometric tests, applying a repertoire-size bias correction to TCR pairs. In a later analysis, false discovery rates were estimated by permuting HLA or CMV assignments 20 times. In a later analysis, co-occurring TCRs were grouped with DBSCAN, and TCRdist sequence similarity was added when clustering was performed within HLA-allele-positive subsets. Repertoires with fewer than 30,000 or more than 120,000 public chains were left out of co-occurrence clustering, as were five repertoires with anomalous nucleotide sharing. TCRdb stores this immuneACCESS table with in-frame sequences only. Part of the clones is absent; in the studies checked, under half of the shortfall reflects unresolved V genes, and no reason is known for the rest. Clone size and V and J calls were adopted from that table, with D and trimming inferred from the DNA. The table for this sample records roughly 27,000 clones. The ten largest clones capture 0.7% to 0.75% of the sample.

After removal of 11 bases from V and 5 bases from J, the junction retains 11 bases not matched to a gene. The CDR3 measures 13 amino acids from cysteine to phenylalanine. Kept here is only the CDR3 DNA, which spans 39 bases and is read in frame from base 1. CDR1 is given as SNHLY and CDR2 as FYNNEI, both from the germline V gene. The sample belongs to a study of cytomegalovirus exposure and HLA in healthy donors (dated by TCRdb to about 2017). Broadly, across the study: In an earlier analysis of under 750 of the donors, 276 Gb of sequence data and 117 million unique TCR beta sequences from about 179 million T cells were reported. The study used immunosequencing to profile the T cell repertoires of 600 to 850 subjects and linked those repertoires to cytomegalovirus serostatus. A later analysis re-examined previously published TCR beta repertoires from more than 550 donors and added high-resolution HLA genotyping to investigate patterns of TCR occurrence. The study combined high-throughput TCR immunosequencing, statistical association of individual TCRs with disease status, and machine learning to predict cytomegalovirus infection status. The study aimed to test whether cataloging public T cell receptors could reveal signatures of past pathogen exposure. Donor age, sex, ethnicity and CMV serostatus were collected together with the repertoire data. Of the approximately 400 genotyped donors, roughly 85% fell in the genetic ancestry cluster associated with self-reported Caucasian donors. Approximately 300 gigabases of sequencing data and about 92 million unique TCR sequences made up an early release that covered 500 to 650 HLA-typed donors. HLA typing covered class I and class II loci at four-digit resolution. Rather than drawing on any new phenotypic data, the later analysis identified candidate immune exposures from TCR beta sequences and the way those sequences occurred across donors. The number of donors typed differed by locus, with 629-630 for A, B, C, DRB1 and DQB1, roughly 550 for DQA1, 600 to 610 for DPA1, and around 460 for DPB1. Among 398 genotyped donors of the cohort, an average of around 240,000 unique TCR beta nucleotide sequences were sequenced per donor, about a sixth of them non-productive. Every repertoire in the discovery cohort had been generated on one and the same sequencing platform. A separate validation cohort of about 110 different subjects was used in addition to the roughly 670-subject first cohort. Five DR-DQ haplotypes were treated as single units for association and clustering because of strong linkage in the cohort. An earlier analysis of approximately 580 of the donors used high-throughput TCR beta sequencing to judge whether each TCR beta V gene segment behaved as functional or pseudogenic. A later genetic analysis used genome-wide SNP genotypes for about 55% of the 666 donors, treating that subset as a discovery cohort.

What the authors observed across the whole study: In this cohort, only TCR beta chains were sequenced, and detectable features were limited by the absence of alpha or paired-chain data. A few of the identified cytomegalovirus-associated TCR beta chains were confirmed in vitro to be specific for cytomegalovirus antigens. Linkage disequilibrium might explain the correlated functional status among segregating V segments, but an unknown experimental factor could not be excluded. Roughly uniform sequencing depth across donors was assumed in presence/absence analyses, although this assumption may not hold. For the cohort, immune exposure information was limited to CMV serostatus. Specific HLA alleles were associated with around 18,000 TCR beta sequences at a false discovery rate of 0.05 in a later analysis. In a later analysis, the rate of TCR association differed among HLA loci, with DRB1 alleles having the most associated TCRs and HLA-C alleles having the fewest. Strong co-occurrence of HLA alleles, especially DR and DQ, made assigning TCR associations to individual alleles difficult. The study gave a list of under 200 TCR beta chains associated with cytomegalovirus. In a later analysis, HLA-associated TCR beta chains showed more clonal expansion and lower generation probabilities than non-associated chains that were equally common. Because HLA typing was missing for some donors at each locus, association tests included only the typed subset. Several of the top co-occurrence clusters appeared to be linked to parvovirus B19, influenza, CMV and Epstein-Barr virus, according to a later analysis. Some IMGT-functional V segments, including TRBV6-2 and TRBV6-3, could not be told apart with the 87-base-pair reads, so those segments were excluded. A cluster of highly shared sequence variants was judged likely to be a technical artifact of the sequencing pipeline. Compared with the 666-donor mean, donors in an Asian-associated ancestry cluster had fewer N-insertions in productive TCRs, according to a later genetic analysis. An association between a missense DCLRE1C variant and V-gene and J-gene trimming of TCR beta chains was found in a later genetic analysis and replicated in an independent cohort. The classifier was reported to diagnose cytomegalovirus status with high specificity and sensitivity in both the original and validation cohorts. Most CMV-associated TCR beta chains appeared to be HLA-restricted in a later analysis, and the HLA associations seemed to be driven largely by CMV exposure. The authors suggested that the approach could potentially be extended to other disease states and immunological phenotypes. A further reported finding was that TCR beta sequences accurately predicted the HLA-A and HLA-B alleles for most subjects in the first cohort. Because counts were too low, seventeen rarely observed V segments, including chromosome 9 orphons, were left out of the earlier analysis of 500 to 750 of the donors. Most TCR sequences were observed very rarely across donors, whereas some public TCRs were present in many individuals. Broadly in line with IMGT annotations, most TCR beta V segments showed up in productive rearrangements about 87% or about 30% of the time in an earlier analysis of around 600 of the donors.

The cohort was made up of roughly 670 healthy bone marrow donors. Cohort members were all nominally healthy when sampled, although unrecorded immune exposures were likely present. The donor was CMV seronegative and belonged to the group of under 400 seronegative cohort members. Each donor provided a peripheral blood sample, and peripheral blood mononuclear cells were used for TCR beta sequencing. The Qiagen DNeasy Blood Extraction Kit was used to extract genomic DNA from the blood cell samples. The sequenced sample was PBMCs. The sequence links TRBV2 to TRBJ1-1; 7 central nucleotides agree with TRBD1. The sequence derives from a man aged 25 to 40 in good health and CMV-seronegative. The CDR3 reads CAATQGLGTEAFF. The DNA sequence is given as TGTGCCGCGACACAGGGGTTGGGAACTGAAGCTTTCTTT.